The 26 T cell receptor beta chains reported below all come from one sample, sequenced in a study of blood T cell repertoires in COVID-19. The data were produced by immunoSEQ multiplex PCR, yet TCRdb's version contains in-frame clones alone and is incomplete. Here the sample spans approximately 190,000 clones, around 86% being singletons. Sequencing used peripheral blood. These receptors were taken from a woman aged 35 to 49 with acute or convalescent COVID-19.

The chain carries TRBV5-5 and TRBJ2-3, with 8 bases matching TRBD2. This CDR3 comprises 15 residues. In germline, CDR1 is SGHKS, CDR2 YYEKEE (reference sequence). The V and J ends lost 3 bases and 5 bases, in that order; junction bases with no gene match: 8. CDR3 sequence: CASSSGGSEVDTQYF. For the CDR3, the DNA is TGTGCCAGCAGCTCGGGAGGGAGCGAAGTAGATACGCAGTATTTT.

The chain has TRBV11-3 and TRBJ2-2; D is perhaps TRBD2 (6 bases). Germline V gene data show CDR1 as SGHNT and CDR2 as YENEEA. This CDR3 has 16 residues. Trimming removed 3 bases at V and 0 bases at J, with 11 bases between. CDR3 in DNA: TGTGCCAGCAGCTTTGGGCGGGGATCGAACACCGGGGAGCTGTTTTTT. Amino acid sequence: CASSFGRGSNTGELFF. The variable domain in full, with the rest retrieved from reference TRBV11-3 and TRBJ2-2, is EAGVVQSPRYKIIEKKQPVAFWCNPISGHNTLYWYLQNLGQGPELLIRYENEEAVDDSQLPKDRFSAERLKGVDSTLKIQPAELGDSAVYLCASSFGRGSNTGELFFGEGSRLTVL.

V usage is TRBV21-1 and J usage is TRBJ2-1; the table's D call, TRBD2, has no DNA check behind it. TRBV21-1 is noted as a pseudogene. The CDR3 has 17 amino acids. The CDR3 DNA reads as TGTGCCAGCAGCAAAACACCGGGACTAGCGGGAGTATGGGAGCAGTTCTTC. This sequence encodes CASSKTPGLAGVWEQFF.

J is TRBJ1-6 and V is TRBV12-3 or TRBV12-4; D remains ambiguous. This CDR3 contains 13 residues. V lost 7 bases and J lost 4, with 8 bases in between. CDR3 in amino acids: CASKSGYNSPLHF. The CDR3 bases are TGTGCCAGCAAGTCGGGGTATAATTCACCCCTCCACTTT.

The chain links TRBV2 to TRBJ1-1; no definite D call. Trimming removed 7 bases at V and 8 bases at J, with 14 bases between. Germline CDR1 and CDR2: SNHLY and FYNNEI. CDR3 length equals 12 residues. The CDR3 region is CASIRGPGEAFF. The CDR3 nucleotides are TGTGCCAGCATAAGAGGGCCCGGAGAAGCTTTCTTT.

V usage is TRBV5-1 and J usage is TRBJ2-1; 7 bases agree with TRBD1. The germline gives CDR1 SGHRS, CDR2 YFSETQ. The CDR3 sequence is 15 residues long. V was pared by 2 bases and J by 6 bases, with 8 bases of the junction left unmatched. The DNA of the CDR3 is TGCGCCAGCAGCTTCGGACAGGTTGGGGGCAATGAGCAGTTCTTC. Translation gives CASSFGQVGGNEQFF.

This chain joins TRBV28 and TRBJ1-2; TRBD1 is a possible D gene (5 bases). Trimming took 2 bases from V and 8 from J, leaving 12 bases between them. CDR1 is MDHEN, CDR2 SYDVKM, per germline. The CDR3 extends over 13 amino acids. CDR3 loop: CASSLTGGRGYTF. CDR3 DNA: TGTGCCAGCAGTTTAACGGGGGGTAGGGGCTACACCTTC.

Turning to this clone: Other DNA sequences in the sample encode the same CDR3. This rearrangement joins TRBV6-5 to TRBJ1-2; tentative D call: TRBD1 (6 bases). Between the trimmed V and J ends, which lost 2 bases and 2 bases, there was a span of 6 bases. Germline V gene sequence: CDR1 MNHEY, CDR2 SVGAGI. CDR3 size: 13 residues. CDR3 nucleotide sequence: TGTGCCAGCAGTTACGGGGGCAACTATGGCTACACCTTC. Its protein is CASSYGGNYGYTF.

This CDR3 reads CASSYSGQGIYEQYF. The DNA of the CDR3 is TGTGCCAGCAGTTACTCGGGACAGGGAATCTACGAGCAGTACTTC. The chain links TRBV6-5 to TRBJ2-7, with 9 bases fitting TRBD1. Unmatched junction bases numbered 3, after V lost 0 bases and J lost 3 bases. The germline V gene encodes CDR1 MNHEY and CDR2 SVGAGI. This CDR3 has 15 residues.

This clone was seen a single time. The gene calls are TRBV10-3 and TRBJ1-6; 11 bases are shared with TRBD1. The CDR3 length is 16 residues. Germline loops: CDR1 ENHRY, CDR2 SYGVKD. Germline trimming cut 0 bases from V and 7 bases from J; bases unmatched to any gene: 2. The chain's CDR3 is CAISESWDRGNSPLHF. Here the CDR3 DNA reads TGTGCCATCAGTGAGTCGTGGGACAGGGGGAATTCACCCCTCCACTTT.

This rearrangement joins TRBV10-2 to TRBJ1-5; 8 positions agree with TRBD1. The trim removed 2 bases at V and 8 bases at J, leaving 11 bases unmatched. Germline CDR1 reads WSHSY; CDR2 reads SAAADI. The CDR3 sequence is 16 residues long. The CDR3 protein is CASSEGQGASAEPQHF. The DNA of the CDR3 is TGCGCCAGCAGTGAGGGGCAGGGGGCGAGTGCGGAGCCCCAGCATTTT.

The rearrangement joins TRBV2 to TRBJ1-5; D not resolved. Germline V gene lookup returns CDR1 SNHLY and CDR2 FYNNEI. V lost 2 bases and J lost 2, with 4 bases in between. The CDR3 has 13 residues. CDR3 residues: CASSEQGNQPQHF. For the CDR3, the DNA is TGTGCCAGCAGTGAACAGGGCAATCAGCCCCAGCATTTT. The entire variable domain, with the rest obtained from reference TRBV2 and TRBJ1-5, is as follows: EPEVTQTPSHQVTQMGQEVILRCVPISNHLYFYWYRQILGQKVEFLVSFYNNEISEKSEIFDDQFSVERPDGSNFTLKIRSTKLEDSAMYFCASSEQGNQPQHFGDGTRLSIL.

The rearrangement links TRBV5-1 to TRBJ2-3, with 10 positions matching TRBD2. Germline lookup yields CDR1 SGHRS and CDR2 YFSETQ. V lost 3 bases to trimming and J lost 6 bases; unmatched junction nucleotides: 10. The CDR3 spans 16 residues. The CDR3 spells CASSSAGLAVRDTQYF. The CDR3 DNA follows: TGCGCCAGCAGCTCAGCCGGACTAGCGGTTAGGGATACGCAGTATTTT.

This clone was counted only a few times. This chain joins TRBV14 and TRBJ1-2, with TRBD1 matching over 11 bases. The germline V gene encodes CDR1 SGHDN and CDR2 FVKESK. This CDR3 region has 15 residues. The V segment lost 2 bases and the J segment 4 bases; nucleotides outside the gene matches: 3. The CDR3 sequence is CASSQSGTGGYGYTF. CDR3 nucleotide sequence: TGTGCCAGCAGCCAATCCGGGACAGGGGGCTATGGCTACACCTTC. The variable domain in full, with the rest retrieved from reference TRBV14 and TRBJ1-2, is EAGVTQFPSHSVIEKGQTVTLRCDPISGHDNLYWYRRVMGKEIKFLLHFVKESKQDESGMPNNRFLAERTGGTYSTLKVQPAELEDSGVYFCASSQSGTGGYGYTFGSGTRLTVV.

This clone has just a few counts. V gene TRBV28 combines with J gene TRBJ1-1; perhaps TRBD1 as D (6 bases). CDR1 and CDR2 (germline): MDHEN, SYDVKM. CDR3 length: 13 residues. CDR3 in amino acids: CATTDSRGTEAFF. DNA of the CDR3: TGTGCTACCACGGACAGTCGGGGCACTGAAGCTTTCTTT.

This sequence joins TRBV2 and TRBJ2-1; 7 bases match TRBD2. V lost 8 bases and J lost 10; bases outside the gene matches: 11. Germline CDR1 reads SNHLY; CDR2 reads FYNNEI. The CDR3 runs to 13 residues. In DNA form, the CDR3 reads TGTGCCAGCGGCGAACTCTCTAGCGGAGAGCAGTTCTTC. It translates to CASGELSSGEQFF.

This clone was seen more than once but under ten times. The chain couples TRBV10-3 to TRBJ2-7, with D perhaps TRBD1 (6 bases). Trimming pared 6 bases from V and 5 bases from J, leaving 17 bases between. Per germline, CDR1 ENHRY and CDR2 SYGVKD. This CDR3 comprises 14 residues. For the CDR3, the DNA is TGTGCCATCAGGTTCAGTCGACAGGCCCACGAGCAGTACTTC. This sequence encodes CAIRFSRQAHEQYF.

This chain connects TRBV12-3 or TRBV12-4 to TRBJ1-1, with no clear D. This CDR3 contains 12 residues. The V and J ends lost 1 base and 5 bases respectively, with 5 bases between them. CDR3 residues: CASSLVTTEAFF. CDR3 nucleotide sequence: TGTGCCAGCAGTTTAGTGACTACTGAAGCTTTCTTT.

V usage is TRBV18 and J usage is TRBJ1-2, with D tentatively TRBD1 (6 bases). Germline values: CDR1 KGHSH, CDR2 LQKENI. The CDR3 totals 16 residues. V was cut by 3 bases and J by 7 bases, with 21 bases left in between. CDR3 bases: TGTGCCAGCTCACCCCGACAGGATGAAACTATGGGTGGCTACACCTTC. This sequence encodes CASSPRQDETMGGYTF.

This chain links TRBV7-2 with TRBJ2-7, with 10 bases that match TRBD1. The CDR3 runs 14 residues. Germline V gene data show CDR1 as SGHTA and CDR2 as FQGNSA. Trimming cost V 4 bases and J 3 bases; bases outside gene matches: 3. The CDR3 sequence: CASSSGQGFYEQYF. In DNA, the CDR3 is TGTGCCAGCAGCTCGGGACAGGGGTTCTACGAGCAGTACTTC.

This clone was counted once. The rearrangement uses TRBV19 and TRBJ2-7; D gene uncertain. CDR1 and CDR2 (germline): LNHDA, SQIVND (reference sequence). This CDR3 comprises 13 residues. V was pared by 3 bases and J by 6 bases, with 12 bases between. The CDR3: CASSIPPPSEQYF. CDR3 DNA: TGTGCCAGTAGTATCCCACCGCCTAGCGAGCAGTACTTC.

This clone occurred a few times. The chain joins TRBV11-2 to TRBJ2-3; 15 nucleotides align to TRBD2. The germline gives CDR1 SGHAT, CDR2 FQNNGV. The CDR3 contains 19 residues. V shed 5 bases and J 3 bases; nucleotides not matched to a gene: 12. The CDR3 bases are TGTGCCAGCAGCCTCCCCGGACTAGCGGGGGGGCACGGAACAGATACGCAGTATTTT. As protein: CASSLPGLAGGHGTDTQYF.

As DNA, the CDR3 is TGCGCCAGCAGCCAAGTGAGTAGTGGGACACTAAAGGAAAAACTGTTTTTT. Its protein is CASSQVSSGTLKEKLFF. The V gene is TRBV4-1, the J gene TRBJ1-4; D is perhaps TRBD1 (6 bases). The germline V gene has CDR1 MGHRA and CDR2 YSYEKL. V was cut by 1 base and J by 8 bases, with 20 bases left in between. The CDR3 is 17 amino acids.

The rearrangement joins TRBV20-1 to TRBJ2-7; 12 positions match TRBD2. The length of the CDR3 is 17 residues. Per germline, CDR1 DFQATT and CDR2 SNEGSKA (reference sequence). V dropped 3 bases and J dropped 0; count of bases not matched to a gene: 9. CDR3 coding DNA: TGCAGTGCTAGTCCGCGACTAGCGGGGGTGTTCTCCTACGAGCAGTACTTC. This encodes CSASPRLAGVFSYEQYF.

This CDR3 reads CASSLQYEQYF. In nucleotides, the CDR3 is TGTGCCAGCAGCTTACAATACGAGCAGTACTTC. The chain has TRBV7-9 and TRBJ2-7; D is uncertain. Trimming pared 2 bases from V and 4 bases from J, leaving 3 bases between. There are 11 residues in the CDR3. CDR1 and CDR2 from the germline V gene are SEHNR and FQNEAQ (reference sequence).

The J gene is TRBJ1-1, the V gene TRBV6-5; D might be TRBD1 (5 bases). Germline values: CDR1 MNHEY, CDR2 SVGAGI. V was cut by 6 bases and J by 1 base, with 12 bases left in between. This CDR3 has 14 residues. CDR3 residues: CASRSGTANTEAFF. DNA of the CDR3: TGTGCCAGCAGGAGCGGGACGGCGAACACTGAAGCTTTCTTT.